The entry below describes one T cell receptor beta chain. Its cognate antigen has yet to be identified. Within one base of it there is no much larger clone, and no base qualities were kept. The data are from a study of neurological immune-mediated disorders (dated by TCRdb to about 2019). At the level of the whole study: Of the approximately 34 multiple sclerosis patients, around 30 had relapsing-remitting MS and 3 had secondary progressive MS. Using UMI-based sequencing, the study compared peripheral blood TCR-beta repertoires from patients with HTLV-I-associated myelopathy (HAM/TSP), patients with multiple sclerosis, and healthy controls. The approximately 100 TCR-beta libraries included longitudinal samples, technical triplicates and paired sorted CD4+ and CD8+ T-cell subsets alongside PBMC samples. The cohort included approximately 68 subjects: roughly 15 with HAM/TSP, about 35 with multiple sclerosis, and some 20 healthy controls. What the study reported, not specific to this receptor: The highest TCR clonal expansion was observed in HAM/TSP patients, whereas the lowest was observed in MS patients, even when compared with healthy controls. Across subjects, expanded clones never shared an identical CDR3 amino acid sequence, which suggests that the TCR-beta repertoires in every group were private. In a phylogenetic analysis, the repertoires of 18 out of 34 MS patients fell into a single cluster of related CDR3 sequences, pointing to a possible signature at the repertoire level. No association of the MS cluster with clinical or MRI features was observed, and the need for larger cohorts was stated by the authors.

For the unsorted PBMC libraries, 2 million PBMCs were stored in RNAlater at -80 degrees C until RNA extraction and were used to generate the libraries. Multiple sclerosis patients were enrolled in a US clinical protocol under which disease progression was evaluated by magnetic resonance imaging. Peripheral blood was subjected to Ficoll-Hypaque density gradient centrifugation to isolate PBMCs, which were then cryopreserved in liquid nitrogen. cDNA synthesis used template-switch 5'RACE with a primer carrying a 10-nucleotide random unique molecular identifier tagging each TCR transcript. Every sequencing run yielded over 180 million TCR-beta sequences covering 15-18 subjects. The RNeasy kit was used to extract total RNA. The KAPA Real-time Library Amplification kit was used to amplify TCR-beta VDJ regions with primers targeting the TCR constant region and the 5'RACE anchor. A first PCR added sample indexes and Illumina adaptors, and a second PCR then raised library yield. After Ampure bead purification, the TCR product of roughly 650 bp was size-selected on a 2% E-gel SizeSelection system. Library quality was checked on a Bioanalyzer, concentration was measured with Qubit, and libraries were quantified with the Kapa Library Quantification kit before pooling. An Illumina HiSeq 2500 sequenced the libraries paired-end 2 x 150 bp. To increase sequence diversity, roughly 25-31% phiX was spiked into each library pool. On the study's bioinformatics: Quality-filtered reads were processed with the UMI-based MiGEC pipeline, and over 75% of raw TCR sequences were removed by the MiGEC pipeline during error correction. VDJ genes were aligned to IMGT germline references, and clonotypes were defined by unique CDR3 amino acid sequence plus V-J genes. VDJtools evaluated clonal expansion, Shannon diversity and CDR3 relatedness (CalcPairwiseDistances, ClusterSamples); CLCbio workbench built phylogenetic trees. A clone was classed as expanded if it had 8 or more unique UMIs, a cutoff based on coefficient-of-variation modelling across technical triplicates. The public reads were reanalyzed by TCRdb: fastp trimming at Q25, MiXCR alignment, in-frame beta chains only. Entries that share a CDR3 protein sequence are merged under the most common genes and DNA. The authors' filters were not applied to this entry. The sample table records 100,000 or so distinct CDR3 sequences; 3.5% to 4% of these occur just once. The top ten clones comprise 5% to 6.5% of the sample.

In the germline V gene (reference sequence), CDR1 corresponds to LGHDT and CDR2 to YNNKEL. The junction carries 13 bases between V and J, which are trimmed by 3 bases and 4 bases respectively. The CDR3 spans 14 residues, from the cysteine through the phenylalanine. CDR3 DNA is the only sequence kept; it has 42 bases, read in frame from the first base. Input material: PBMCs. The rearranged chain carries TRBV3-1 and TRBJ2-7; TRBD1 could be the D gene, as 6 bases match. The source of this sequence is a young woman with multiple sclerosis. The CDR3 amino acid sequence is: CASSHPQGLYEQYF. The bases are TGTGCCAGCAGCCATCCCCAGGGGCTTTACGAGCAGTACTTC.